These T cell receptor beta chains were read from a single sample in a study of T cell responses to AZD1222 COVID-19 vaccine. Here immunoSEQ multiplex PCR was the method, and the copy in TCRdb shows in-frame clones only, minus some. In the table there are 150,000 or so clones, under 95% of which are singletons. The sequences come from peripheral blood, collected 28 days after the second AZD1222 dose. The receptors derive from an adult who received the AZD1222 COVID-19 vaccine. The CDR3 runs from the conserved cysteine through the conserved F or W. A D gene is named only where the DNA matches it firmly. The listing skips clone size in some rows; elsewhere it reads once, few, many or a size class.

>TRBJ2-6|TRBV5-4|17|-|-
CASSLKAGGSGANVLTF
TGTGCCAGCAGCTTGAAAGCGGGTGGCTCTGGGGCCAACGTCCTGACTTTC
>TRBJ2-3|TRBV28|15|-|once
CASSLSLGGTDTQYF
TGTGCCAGCAGTTTATCCCTCGGGGGCACAGATACGCAGTATTTT
>TRBJ2-7|TRBV2|13|TRBD2|-
CASRLAGSYEQYF
TGTGCCAGCAGACTAGCGGGCTCCTACGAGCAGTACTTC
>TRBJ1-2|TRBV6-2/TRBV6-3|13|-|-
CASSLDGVYGYTF
TGTGCCAGCAGTTTGGACGGAGTCTATGGCTACACCTTC
>TRBJ2-1|TRBV7-9|14|TRBD1|-
CASSFRQGDNEQFF
TGTGCCAGCAGCTTCCGACAGGGGGACAATGAGCAGTTCTTC
>TRBJ2-4|TRBV11-2|13|-|-
CASSLERLGIQYF
TGTGCCAGCAGCTTAGAGAGGCTGGGCATTCAGTACTTC
>TRBJ2-1|TRBV5-4|15|TRBD2|-
CASRTGTSGSQEQFF
TGTGCCAGCAGAACCGGGACTAGCGGGAGTCAGGAGCAGTTCTTC
>TRBJ2-6|TRBV1|16|-|-
CTSSQEGSSGANVLTF
TGCACCAGCAGCCAAGAGGGCAGCTCTGGGGCCAACGTCCTGACTTTC
>TRBJ1-5|TRBV7-6|17|TRBD1|-
CASSLGTGQGARQPQHF
TGTGCCAGCAGCTTAGGAACGGGACAGGGGGCTCGTCAGCCCCAGCATTTT
>TRBJ2-7|TRBV3-1/TRBV3-2|15|-|-
CASSKSVSFTYEQYF
TGTGCCAGCAGCAAGTCAGTCTCCTTTACCTACGAGCAGTACTTC
>TRBJ2-7|TRBV7-3|15|TRBD1|-
CASSPYGDSLYEQYF
TGTGCCAGCAGCCCATATGGGGACAGCCTCTACGAGCAGTACTTC
>TRBJ2-1|TRBV5-1|14|-|-
CASSAGSVGNEQFF
TGCGCCAGCAGCGCAGGGAGTGTAGGCAATGAGCAGTTCTTC
>TRBJ2-2|TRBV7-3|17|TRBD2|-
CASSLRLAGTNTGELFF
TGTGCCAGCAGCTTACGCCTAGCGGGGACCAACACCGGGGAGCTGTTTTTT
>TRBJ1-2|TRBV29-1|11|-|-
CSVSDNYGYTF
TGCAGCGTTTCTGATAACTATGGCTACACCTTC
>TRBJ1-2|TRBV7-9|14|-|-
CASSFTETDYGYTF
TGTGCCAGCAGCTTTACCGAAACCGACTATGGCTACACCTTC
>TRBJ2-7|TRBV29-1|12|-|-
CSVRGPDDEQYF
TGCAGCGTCCGAGGACCAGACGACGAGCAGTACTTC
>TRBJ1-4|TRBV19|13|-|-
CASNSAQGGKLFF
TGTGCCAGTAATTCCGCCCAGGGCGGAAAACTGTTTTTT
>TRBJ2-3|TRBV20-1|14|-|-
CSASIGGTTDTQYF
TGCAGTGCTAGTATTGGCGGGACTACAGATACGCAGTATTTT
>TRBJ1-5|TRBV21-1|14|-|-
CASIKLWAPQPQHF
TGTGCCAGCATCAAACTCTGGGCTCCTCAGCCCCAGCATTTT
>TRBJ1-3|TRBV19|17|TRBD1|-
CASSMFSGQGSGNTIYF
TGTGCCAGTAGTATGTTTTCGGGACAGGGCTCTGGAAACACCATATATTTT
>TRBJ2-2|TRBV6-5|15|TRBD2|-
CASRGGRGDTGELFF
TGTGCCAGCCGCGGCGGGAGAGGAGACACCGGGGAGCTGTTTTTT
>TRBJ1-5|TRBV7-8|12|-|-
CASSSPNQPQHF
TGTGCCAGCAGCTCACCTAATCAGCCCCAGCATTTT
>TRBJ1-6|TRBV5-1|14|TRBD1|-
CASRPGQGNSPLHF
TGCGCCAGCAGACCGGGACAGGGGAATTCACCCCTCCACTTT
>TRBJ2-2|TRBV11-2|13|-|-
CASSPVRAGELFF
TGTGCCAGCAGCCCCGTTCGGGCCGGGGAGCTGTTTTTT
>TRBJ1-5|TRBV2|13|-|once
CASKAQANQPQHF
TGTGCCAGCAAGGCACAGGCCAATCAGCCCCAGCATTTT
>TRBJ1-1|TRBV27|13|-|-
CASSLDGNTEAFF
TGTGCCAGCAGTCTCGACGGGAACACTGAAGCTTTCTTT
>TRBJ2-7|TRBV6-5|12|-|-
CASDRGYYEQYF
TGTGCCAGCGACAGAGGGTATTACGAGCAGTACTTC
>TRBJ2-1|TRBV14|15|-|-
CASSQFRGLNNEQFF
TGTGCCAGCAGCCAGTTCCGGGGGCTGAACAATGAGCAGTTCTTC
>TRBJ1-5|TRBV5-7|16|-|few
CASSFFPGKSNQPQHF
TGTGCCAGCAGCTTCTTTCCGGGGAAGAGCAATCAGCCCCAGCATTTT
>TRBJ2-3|TRBV5-6|16|TRBD2|-
CASSLRSSGFTDTQYF
TGTGCCAGCAGCTTGAGGTCTAGCGGGTTCACAGATACGCAGTATTTT
>TRBJ2-2|TRBV6-5|13|-|-
CASRDSFRGELFF
TGTGCCAGCAGGGACTCCTTCAGGGGGGAGCTGTTTTTT
>TRBJ2-3|TRBV3-1/TRBV3-2|16|-|-
CASSPLFGKSTDTQYF
TGTGCCAGCAGCCCCCTTTTTGGGAAGAGCACAGATACGCAGTATTTT
>TRBJ1-1|TRBV3-1/TRBV3-2|14|TRBD1|-
CASSQQGADTEAFF
TGTGCCAGCAGCCAACAGGGGGCAGACACTGAAGCTTTCTTT
>TRBJ1-1|TRBV2|14|-|-
CASSQTGPNTEAFF
TGTGCCAGCAGTCAGACAGGTCCCAACACTGAAGCTTTCTTT
>TRBJ1-5|TRBV19|15|-|-
CASSPPPDGSKPQHF
TGTGCCAGTAGCCCCCCCCCGGACGGGTCGAAGCCCCAGCATTTT
>TRBJ2-1|TRBV7-3|14|-|-
CASSFPGGGGEQFF
TGTGCCAGCAGCTTCCCCGGCGGGGGCGGTGAGCAGTTCTTC
>TRBJ1-3|TRBV13|20|TRBD1|once
CASSDRSGQGGGIIGNTIYF
TGTGCCAGCAGCGACAGATCCGGACAGGGCGGAGGAATTATTGGAAACACCATATATTTT